These T cell receptor beta chains were read from a single sample in a study of T cells after posttransplantation cyclophosphamide. Some clones are missing from TCRdb's copy, which holds only in-frame ones; the method was immunoSEQ multiplex PCR. The sample contains approximately 32,000 clones, 70% to 90% of which appear only once. Input material: PBMCs. All receptors come from a woman in her 40s with a blood cancer, CMV-positive, and with a related stem cell donor. CDR3s include the opening cysteine and the closing phenylalanine or tryptophan. D genes are given only for firm matches. Where a row states a size, it is once, few, many or the class of an expanded clone; other rows omit it.

clone_size,d_call,j_call,v_call,cdr3_length,cdr3_aa,cdr3_nt
-,-,TRBJ2-1,TRBV7-3,14,CASSPSPGNNEQFF,TGTGCCAGCAGCCCGTCCCCCGGTAACAATGAGCAGTTCTTC
-,TRBD2,TRBJ2-5,TRBV4-3,16,CASSQDLAGGGETQYF,TGCGCCAGCAGCCAAGATCTAGCGGGGGGGGGAGAGACCCAGTACTTC
-,TRBD2,TRBJ2-1,TRBV28,16,CASSYISGGARNEQFF,TGTGCCAGCAGTTACATTAGCGGGGGGGCCAGGAATGAGCAGTTCTTC
once,TRBD2,TRBJ2-5,TRBV5-4,16,CASSLGTSGVQETQYF,TGTGCCAGCAGCTTGGGGACTAGCGGGGTCCAAGAGACCCAGTACTTC
-,-,TRBJ1-1,TRBV5-1,16,CASSSVTGRGRAEAFF,TGCGCCAGCAGCTCCGTTACAGGGAGAGGAAGGGCTGAAGCTTTCTTT
-,-,TRBJ2-1,TRBV11-2,12,CASSPGGNEQFF,TGTGCCAGCAGCCCCGGCGGCAATGAGCAGTTCTTC
-,TRBD1,TRBJ2-2,TRBV7-2,16,CASRRTGGSNTGELFF,TGTGCCAGCAGACGGACAGGGGGATCGAACACCGGGGAGCTGTTTTTT
-,TRBD2,TRBJ2-3,TRBV19,17,CASRTHLAGRTGDTQYF,TGTGCCAGTAGGACTCATCTAGCGGGGCGAACTGGAGATACGCAGTATTTT
-,-,TRBJ1-6,TRBV19,14,CASSILQNNSPLHF,TGTGCCAGTAGTATCTTACAGAATAATTCACCCCTCCACTTT
-,TRBD2,TRBJ2-1,TRBV4-1,19,CASSQTSHSGGITYNEQFF,TGCGCCAGCAGCCAAACCTCTCATAGCGGGGGGATCACCTACAATGAGCAGTTCTTC
-,-,TRBJ2-7,TRBV7-3,13,CASSPGPTNEQYF,TGTGCCAGCAGCCCCGGCCCCACTAACGAGCAGTACTTC
-,TRBD1,TRBJ2-5,TRBV2,15,CASNRDSKFQETQYF,TGTGCCAGCAATCGGGACAGTAAATTTCAAGAGACCCAGTACTTC
-,TRBD1,TRBJ2-7,TRBV7-2,17,CASSSTSTGGESYEQYF,TGTGCCAGCAGCTCCACCTCAACAGGGGGCGAGTCCTACGAGCAGTACTTC
-,-,TRBJ2-7,TRBV11-1,13,CASSLQTSYEQYF,TGTGCCAGCAGCTTACAAACATCCTACGAGCAGTACTTC
-,-,TRBJ2-7,TRBV6-1,14,CASSGRGSSYEQYF,TGTGCCAGCAGCGGACGGGGTAGCTCCTACGAGCAGTACTTC
-,-,TRBJ2-5,TRBV7-3,15,CASSFGQSGLETQYF,TGTGCCAGCAGCTTTGGTCAAAGCGGGTTAGAGACCCAGTACTTC
-,-,TRBJ2-7,TRBV14,16,CASSPLGGGLSYEQYF,TGTGCCAGCAGCCCCCTGGGGGGGGGCTTATCCTACGAGCAGTACTTC
-,TRBD1,TRBJ2-7,TRBV25-1,13,CASRGTALYEQYF,TGTGCCAGCAGGGGGACAGCGCTCTACGAGCAGTACTTC
-,TRBD1,TRBJ2-7,TRBV6-6,12,CASSHRGYEQYF,TGTGCCAGCAGTCACAGGGGTTACGAGCAGTACTTC
few,-,TRBJ1-1,TRBV2,14,CASSERYANTEAFF,TGTGCCAGCAGTGAGCGATACGCGAACACTGAAGCTTTCTTT
-,-,TRBJ1-2,TRBV6-1,13,CASRDRANYGYTF,TGTGCCAGCAGGGACAGAGCTAACTATGGCTACACCTTC
-,-,TRBJ2-5,TRBV6-5,14,CASSYLGPEETQYF,TGTGCCAGCAGTTATTTGGGCCCCGAAGAGACCCAGTACTTC
-,-,TRBJ1-2,TRBV5-6,15,CASSGPAGNFYGYTF,TGTGCCAGCAGCGGTCCCGCGGGGAATTTCTATGGCTACACCTTC
-,-,TRBJ2-3,TRBV11-3,15,CASSSGLLGADTQYF,TGTGCCAGCAGTTCGGGCCTCCTCGGGGCAGATACGCAGTATTTT
-,-,TRBJ2-7,TRBV11-2,15,CASSDSISNSYEQYF,TGTGCCAGCAGCGACAGCATCTCTAACTCCTACGAGCAGTACTTC
-,-,TRBJ2-5,TRBV5-1,13,CASSLEGEETQYF,TGCGCCAGCAGCTTGGAGGGGGAAGAGACCCAGTACTTC
-,TRBD1,TRBJ2-6,TRBV11-2,19,CASSFLRRTGGSGANVLTF,TGTGCCAGCAGCTTCCTAAGAAGGACAGGGGGCTCTGGGGCCAACGTCCTGACTTTC
-,-,TRBJ2-7,TRBV28,16,CASSFHIRGSSYEQYF,TGTGCCAGCAGTTTTCATATCCGGGGTAGCTCCTACGAGCAGTACTTC
-,TRBD1,TRBJ2-3,TRBV5-6,15,CASTIPGQITDTQYF,TGTGCCAGCACCATCCCGGGACAGATCACAGATACGCAGTATTTT
-,TRBD2,TRBJ2-7,TRBV5-6,14,CASSPGLVFHEQYF,TGTGCCAGCAGCCCGGGACTAGTGTTTCACGAGCAGTACTTC
-,-,TRBJ2-1,TRBV5-4,15,CASSQGQSSYNEQFF,TGTGCCAGCAGCCAGGGACAAAGCTCCTACAATGAGCAGTTCTTC
-,-,TRBJ1-6,TRBV5-4,14,CASSFAGEYSPLHF,TGTGCCAGCAGCTTCGCCGGGGAGTATTCACCCCTCCACTTT
-,-,TRBJ2-7,TRBV4-3,14,CASSPRLLSYEQYF,TGCGCCAGCAGCCCCCGACTACTCTCCTACGAGCAGTACTTC
-,TRBD1,TRBJ2-2,TRBV18,14,CASSPSTGMGELFF,TGTGCCAGCTCACCGTCGACAGGGATGGGGGAGCTGTTTTTT
-,-,TRBJ2-7,TRBV11-2,14,CASTLPTRSYEQYF,TGTGCCAGCACCCTCCCGACTAGATCCTACGAGCAGTACTTC
-,TRBD2,TRBJ2-1,TRBV9,17,CASSVELRGDAYNEQLF,TGTGCCAGCAGCGTAGAATTGCGGGGGGATGCCTACAATGAGCAGCTCTTC
-,-,TRBJ1-5,TRBV4-1,12,CASSQEGAAQHF,TGCGCCAGCAGCCAAGAGGGGGCCGCCCAGCATTTT
-,-,TRBJ2-1,TRBV27,18,CASSLGSRGTGPYNEQFF,TGTGCCAGCAGTTTAGGTTCTCGCGGGACGGGTCCCTACAATGAGCAGTTCTTC
-,TRBD1,TRBJ2-6,TRBV27,16,CASSITGGSGANVLTF,TGTGCCAGCAGTATAACAGGGGGCTCTGGGGCCAACGTCCTGACTTTC
-,-,TRBJ2-3,TRBV9,13,CASSVGGDRTQYF,TGTGCCAGCAGCGTAGGGGGGGATAGAACGCAGTATTTT
-,TRBD1,TRBJ1-6,TRBV4-1,13,CASSQEGQPPLHF,TGCGCCAGCAGCCAAGAGGGACAGCCACCCCTCCACTTT
-,-,TRBJ1-2,TRBV10-3,13,CAIRSGTAYGYTF,TGTGCCATCAGATCCGGGACTGCTTATGGCTACACCTTC
-,TRBD2,TRBJ2-7,TRBV5-1,15,CASSLEAGGTNEQYF,TGCGCCAGCAGCTTGGAGGCGGGGGGGACTAACGAGCAGTACTTC
-,-,TRBJ2-2,TRBV5-1,15,CASSLETGNTGELFF,TGCGCCAGCAGCTTGGAGACAGGGAACACCGGGGAGCTGTTTTTT
-,-,TRBJ1-1,TRBV7-9,13,CASSLGRNTEAFF,TGTGCCAGCAGCTTAGGTCGGAACACTGAAGCTTTCTTT
-,-,TRBJ1-5,TRBV7-9,16,CASSLVGGKSNQPQHF,TGTGCCAGCAGCTTAGTGGGGGGAAAGAGCAATCAGCCCCAGCATTTT
-,TRBD1,TRBJ1-6,TRBV18,14,CASSPDRGGSPLHF,TGTGCCAGCTCACCGGACAGGGGAGGTTCACCCCTCCACTTT
-,-,TRBJ2-5,TRBV19,14,CASSPDSRRETQYF,TGTGCCAGTAGTCCAGACAGCCGCCGAGAGACCCAGTACTTC
-,-,TRBJ1-2,TRBV2,14,CASSETPTYYGYTF,TGTGCCAGCAGTGAAACCCCTACGTACTATGGCTACACCTTC
-,TRBD1,TRBJ1-5,TRBV2,15,CASAGRDREGQPQHF,TGTGCCAGCGCGGGGCGGGACAGGGAAGGTCAGCCCCAGCATTTT